This T cell receptor beta chain is drawn from a study of T cells after yellow fever vaccination. The CDR3 runs to 18 residues. Germline lookup yields CDR1 SGHAT and CDR2 FQNNGV. The V and J ends lost 4 bases and 3 bases respectively, with 22 bases between them. UMIs were added to TCR cDNA along with a universal primer site when it was made by 5'RACE template switching. MiXCR, applied by TCRdb to the 5' RACE reads, yields one record per CDR3 protein. This sample has 300,000 or so distinct CDR3 sequences, with about 6.9% found just once. This clonotype was counted only a few times. The sequence came from a man aged 18 to 30 who received the YFV17D yellow fever vaccine. V and J are TRBV11-2 and TRBJ2-1; D unclear. This material consisted of PBMCs, taken 35 to 50 days after the first yellow fever vaccination. CDR3 sequence: CASSYPYGSGVRYNEQFF. CDR3 DNA: TGTGCCAGCAGCTATCCTTATGGGTCCGGTGTACGCTACAATGAGCAGTTCTTC.